One T cell receptor (beta chain) is described in this entry. Authors' analysis steps: Counts of nucleated cells, estimated from reference gene primer amplification, were obtained. Data came from immunoSEQ multiplex PCR; TCRdb stores just in-frame clones and leaves some out. Clone size and V and J calls were adopted from that table, with D and trimming inferred from the DNA. The repertoire consists of about 170,000 clones, with approximately 79% occurring once and the leading ten covering 15% to 20%. These data come from a study of blood T cell repertoires in COVID-19. In the study overall: Recovered status in Cohort 3 required two negative PCRs, clearance, or symptom resolution.

This CDR3 has 13 residues. In germline, CDR1 is SNHLY, CDR2 FYNNEI. V dropped 3 bases and J dropped 3 bases, with 9 bases sitting between them. The sequenced sample consisted of PBMCs or T cells enriched from blood (not recorded which). The clonotype comes from a woman in her seventies in a cohort exposed to, infected with or recovered from COVID-19 (not recorded which). The chain uses TRBV2 and TRBJ2-7; no clear D gene. The DNA for the CDR3 is TGTGCCAGCAGTGAGTCGGAGCTCTACGAGCAGTACTTC. Protein product: CASSESELYEQYF.